This T cell receptor (beta chain) was captured in a study of PD-L1 blockade in urothelial cancer. Stated time point: pretreatment peripheral blood. The assay was immunoSEQ multiplex PCR, and TCRdb's table has in-frame clones only and misses some. The table includes 50,000 to 55,000 clones, around 72% detected once. The clonotype comes from a man aged 65 to 79 with urothelial cancer. The source material was PBMCs, sampled around atezolizumab (anti-PD-L1) treatment.

CDR3 amino acids: CASTVQHDYYEQYF. As DNA, the CDR3 is TGTGCCAGCACCGTTCAGCATGACTACTACGAGCAGTACTTC. The V gene is TRBV7-2, the J gene TRBJ2-7; weak D call: TRBD2 (5 bases). CDR3 length equals 14 residues. Germline lookup yields CDR1 SGHTA and CDR2 FQGNSA. Trimming stripped 7 bases from V and 3 bases from J, with 16 bases between.